A single sample is the source of the 23 T cell receptor beta chains below, sequenced in a study of blood T cell repertoires in COVID-19. Clones were sequenced by immunoSEQ multiplex PCR, and TCRdb holds only the in-frame ones, with some missing. The data hold around 190,000 clones, with approximately 80% observed a single time. The sequenced sample was PBMCs or T cells enriched from blood (not recorded which). All receptors come from a middle-aged man who had recovered from COVID-19.

V usage is TRBV11-2 and J usage is TRBJ2-5, with 8 bases identical to TRBD2. With V trimmed by 2 bases and J by 5 bases, 7 bases remained unmatched. CDR1 SGHAT and CDR2 FQNNGV come from the germline V gene. There are 15 residues in the CDR3. The CDR3 spells CASSLIAGLGETQYF. The CDR3 DNA reads TGTGCCAGCAGCTTAATAGCGGGATTAGGTGAGACCCAGTACTTC.

The chain carries TRBV6-5 and TRBJ2-3; TRBD2 aligns across 8 bases. CDR1 and CDR2 (germline): MNHEY, SVGAGI. V shed 7 bases, J shed 2 bases, and the junction held 5 bases outside the gene matches. The length of the CDR3 is 14 residues. The CDR3 DNA reads TGTGCCAGCACCTTAGCGGGGTCCACAGATACGCAGTATTTT. It translates to CASTLAGSTDTQYF.

V usage is TRBV15 and J usage is TRBJ2-7; D is ambiguous. V was shortened by 4 bases and J by 0 bases, with 10 bases between the two germline ends. The CDR3 covers 14 residues. Germline values: CDR1 LNHNV, CDR2 YYDKDF (reference sequence). This chain's CDR3 is CATSKRLDSYEQYF. Here the CDR3 DNA reads TGTGCCACCAGCAAACGGTTAGACTCCTACGAGCAGTACTTC.

This clone was seen a few times. At one end the junction does not follow the germline gene, possibly because of a read error. The V and J genes are TRBV24-1 and TRBJ2-2, with 8 positions matching TRBD1. The CDR3 consists of 14 residues. Germline-derived CDR1 and CDR2 are KGHDR and SFDVKD. CDR3 region: CASRGQGNTGELFF. In nucleotides, the CDR3 is TGTGCCTCCAGAGGACAGGGGAACACCGGGGAGCTGTTTTTT.

The table lists this clone with a count of one. J is TRBJ2-3 and V is TRBV3-1 (or the pseudogene TRBV3-2), with 12 bases lining up with TRBD2. This CDR3 region has 18 residues. Losses at the gene ends were 2 bases for V and 0 bases for J; bases not matched to a gene: 6. The V gene's germline CDR1 is LGHDT and CDR2 YNNKEL (reference sequence). As DNA, the CDR3 is TGTGCCAGCAGCCAATTCACTAGCGGGGGGTCTAGCACAGATACGCAGTATTTT. As protein: CASSQFTSGGSSTDTQYF.

This chain connects TRBV30 to TRBJ2-1; 9 positions match TRBD2. V shed 1 base, J shed 8 bases, and the junction held 9 bases outside the gene matches. This CDR3 is built from 15 residues. Germline-derived CDR1 and CDR2 are GTSNPN and SVGIG (reference sequence). The CDR3 sequence is CAWSGGAGGGDEQFF. In DNA, the CDR3 is TGTGCCTGGAGTGGGGGAGCGGGAGGAGGTGATGAGCAGTTCTTC.

A few counts support this clone. The rearrangement uses TRBV7-2 and TRBJ1-5; D is unclear. CDR1 is SGHTA and CDR2 is FQGNSA in the germline V gene. This CDR3 is built from 14 residues. Trimming removed 2 bases at V and 0 bases at J, with 5 bases between. The CDR3 DNA reads TGTGCCAGCAGCTTACACGGTAGCAATCAGCCCCAGCATTTT. This encodes CASSLHGSNQPQHF.

This chain connects TRBV10-3 to TRBJ1-3, with TRBD1 identical over 8 bases. The CDR3 contains 15 residues. Germline CDR1 reads ENHRY; CDR2 reads SYGVKD. J lost 2 bases, V lost 6 bases, and 6 bases had no gene match. CDR3 DNA: TGTGCCATCAGCGACTTGGACAGGGCTGGAAACACCATATATTTT. Protein product: CAISDLDRAGNTIYF.

CDR3 nucleotide sequence: TGTGCCAGCAGTGAAACCTGGACAGGGCCTTTTAATTCACCCCTCCACTTT. Amino acids: CASSETWTGPFNSPLHF. The chain carries TRBV6-1 and TRBJ1-6; 8 bases align to TRBD1. CDR1 MNHNS and CDR2 SASEGT come from the germline V gene. Unmatched junction bases numbered 9, after V lost 2 bases and J lost 6 bases. The CDR3 loop spans 17 amino acids.

The chain links TRBV6-2 or TRBV6-3 to TRBJ2-3; possibly TRBD2 for D (6 bases). The CDR3 is made up of 19 amino acids. V was clipped by 2 bases and J by 0 bases, with 21 bases between them. The germline V gene has CDR1 MNHEY and CDR2 SVGEGT. As DNA, the CDR3 is TGTGCCAGCAGTTACGTGGCCAGCCCGGGAGAACCTAGCACAGATACGCAGTATTTT. It codes for CASSYVASPGEPSTDTQYF.

The rearrangement links TRBV11-2 to TRBJ2-1, with TRBD2 matching 7 bases. V trimming: 6 bases; J trimming: 0 bases; junction bases outside the gene matches: 11. Germline CDR1 SGHAT, CDR2 FQNNGV. The CDR3 has 17 residues. The CDR3 coding sequence is TGTGCCAGCAGAAGTAGCGGGCAGCTTAACTCCTACAATGAGCAGTTCTTC. Its protein is CASRSSGQLNSYNEQFF.

The J gene is TRBJ1-5, the V gene TRBV19, with D hard to call. Germline CDR1 and CDR2: LNHDA and SQIVND (reference sequence). V shed 6 bases and J shed 2 bases, with 11 bases lying between them. This CDR3 is built from 14 residues. Written as DNA, the CDR3 is TGTGCCAGTAGAGCCCGGGATCGCAATCAGCCCCAGCATTTT. Its translation: CASRARDRNQPQHF.

The chain carries TRBV11-2 and TRBJ2-3, with D perhaps TRBD2 (5 bases). Per germline, CDR1 SGHAT and CDR2 FQNNGV. This CDR3 is built from 13 residues. V lost 8 bases to trimming and J lost 2 bases, with 11 bases between them. The CDR3 region is CASCPGYTDTQYF. The CDR3, as DNA: TGTGCCAGCTGCCCGGGGTACACAGATACGCAGTATTTT. Full variable domain (outside the CDR3, taken from reference TRBV11-2 and TRBJ2-3): EAGVAQSPRYKIIEKRQSVAFWCNPISGHATLYWYQQILGQGPKLLIQFQNNGVVDDSQLPKDRFSAERLKGVDSTLKIQPAKLEDSAVYLCASCPGYTDTQYFGPGTRLTVL.

This sequence joins TRBV5-1 and TRBJ2-3, with D possibly being TRBD2 (7 bases). CDR1 is SGHRS and CDR2 is YFSETQ in the germline V gene. Deletions cut 3 bases from V and 2 bases from J, with 13 bases between. The CDR3 is 15 amino acids. The CDR3 nucleotides read TGCGCCAGCAGCTCCGCGGGGGCACACACAGATACGCAGTATTTT. Translation: CASSSAGAHTDTQYF.

The rearrangement uses TRBV12-3 or TRBV12-4 and TRBJ1-4; 8 nucleotides agree with TRBD1. J was trimmed by 6 bases and V by 7 bases; bases with no gene match: 4. CDR3 length: 13 amino acids. This CDR3 reads CASTDRVDEKLFF. The DNA for the CDR3 is TGTGCCAGCACGGACAGGGTGGATGAAAAACTGTTTTTT.

This clone was observed many times. This sequence joins TRBV19 and TRBJ2-2, with D uncertain. CDR1 is LNHDA and CDR2 is SQIVND in the germline V gene (reference sequence). Trimming stripped 6 bases from V and 0 bases from J, with 5 bases between. The CDR3 has 13 amino acids. CDR3 loop: CASSHSNTGELFF. The CDR3 DNA reads as TGTGCCAGTAGCCACTCGAACACCGGGGAGCTGTTTTTT.

The gene calls are TRBV7-8 and TRBJ1-3; D perhaps matches TRBD1 (5 bases). Deletions cut 3 bases from V and 3 bases from J, with 15 bases between. The germline V gene encodes CDR1 SGHVS and CDR2 FQNEAQ. The CDR3 length is 16 residues. The CDR3: CASSFNQGLYGNTIYF. The CDR3 coding sequence is TGTGCCAGCAGCTTTAATCAGGGATTATATGGAAACACCATATATTTT. Looking up the rest from reference TRBV7-8 and TRBJ1-3 gives the full variable domain: GAGVSQSPRYKVAKRGQDVALRCDPISGHVSLFWYQQALGQGPEFLTYFQNEAQLDKSGLPSDRFFAERPEGSVSTLKIQRTQQEDSAVYLCASSFNQGLYGNTIYFGEGSWLTVV.

The V gene is TRBV6-5, the J gene TRBJ2-7; D is possibly TRBD2 (5 bases). The CDR3 is 12 amino acids. V lost 7 bases, J lost 3 bases, and 10 bases lay in between. Germline V gene sequence: CDR1 MNHEY, CDR2 SVGAGI. DNA for the CDR3: TGTGCCAGCAAGACGGACTTCTACGAGCAGTACTTC. Protein sequence: CASKTDFYEQYF.

The rearrangement links TRBV6-5 to TRBJ2-3; D is possibly TRBD1 (5 bases). The CDR3 covers 14 residues. Germline lookup yields CDR1 MNHEY and CDR2 SVGAGI. Between the trimmed V and J ends, which lost 10 bases and 2 bases, there was a span of 16 bases. The CDR3 is CATLVQGITDTQYF. The CDR3 region has the DNA TGTGCCACCCTCGTTCAGGGTATCACAGATACGCAGTATTTT.

The CDR3 region has the DNA TGTGCCAGCAGCTTACAACATAGCACAGATACGCAGTATTTT. Protein sequence: CASSLQHSTDTQYF. V and J are TRBV7-3 and TRBJ2-3; D remains ambiguous. This CDR3 comprises 14 residues. V was cut by 2 bases and J by 0 bases, with 6 bases left in between. Germline loops: CDR1 SGHTA, CDR2 FQGTGA.

The chain recombines TRBV6-1 with TRBJ1-1; D is unclear. The CDR3 length is 12 residues. CDR1 MNHNS and CDR2 SASEGT come from the germline V gene. V was shortened by 11 bases and J by 0 bases, with 10 bases between the two germline ends. CDR3 bases: TGTGCCTCGGGAGGGATGAACACTGAAGCTTTCTTT. Amino acids: CASGGMNTEAFF.

This clone has just one count. V usage is TRBV5-1 and J usage is TRBJ2-1; TRBD2 is a possible D gene (6 bases). Germline V gene sequence: CDR1 SGHRS, CDR2 YFSETQ. V was shortened by 2 bases and J by 3 bases, with 18 bases between the two germline ends. The CDR3 totals 17 residues. The CDR3 DNA reads TGCGCCAGCAGCTTCGTCGTGAAACGGGAGCACTACAATGAGCAGTTCTTC. This encodes CASSFVVKREHYNEQFF.

This chain uses TRBV5-1 with TRBJ1-3; D is perhaps TRBD1 (6 bases). Trimming took 2 bases from V and 2 from J, leaving 14 bases between them. The CDR3 consists of 16 residues. The germline CDR1 and CDR2 sequences are SGHRS and YFSETQ. CDR3 amino acids: CASSFTGSSAGNTIYF. DNA of the CDR3: TGCGCCAGCAGCTTTACAGGGAGTTCGGCTGGAAACACCATATATTTT.